This TCR beta chain was recovered during a study of T cells in Graves' hyperthyroidism and ophthalmopathy. Notes on the study in general: Ophthalmopathy was predicted by the model a median of approximately 6 months ahead of onset.

Comment on this clonotype: Its antigen is currently unknown.

The investigators amplified TCR beta CDR3 regions from RNA transcripts. When the TCR CDR3 underwent first-round RT-PCR, the HTBI primer set was used. TCRdb called the multiplex PCR reads again in MiXCR, with one record for every CDR3 protein. The data show 700,000 or so distinct CDR3 sequences, with about 15% seen just once and approximately 8.4% held by the top ten. The clonotype originates from a man aged 18 to 35 with Graves' hyperthyroidism. Sequencing was carried out using blood.

CDR3 coding DNA: TGTGCCAGCAGTTTGGGTGACAGGCGGGGAACCGAAGCTTTCTTT. It encodes CASSLGDRRGTEAFF. The V and J genes are TRBV28 and TRBJ1-1; tentative D call: TRBD1 (6 bases). The CDR3 covers 15 residues. In germline, CDR1 is MDHEN, CDR2 SYDVKM. V shed 3 bases and J shed 8 bases, with 19 bases lying between them.